This T cell receptor (beta chain) was recorded in a study of OX40 agonist ivuxolimab in advanced cancers. Study-wide background: Hepatocellular carcinoma, melanoma, renal cell or head and neck cancer affected the dose-escalation patients.

Method: immunoSEQ multiplex PCR; TCRdb's copy keeps in-frame clones and lacks some. Of approximately 40,000 clones in the sample, roughly 78% were seen once. Per germline, CDR1 MNHEY and CDR2 SMNVEV (reference sequence). This CDR3 has 13 residues. Trimming removed 6 bases at V and 4 bases at J, with 12 bases between. No patient had autoimmune disease or received systemic immunosuppression. The chain couples TRBV27 to TRBJ2-5, with a possible D match to TRBD2 (5 bases). Sequenced here: CD4+ or CD8+ T cells sorted from blood, sampled in a trial of the OX40 agonist ivuxolimab. The sequence derives from an adult with an advanced solid tumor such as melanoma, head and neck, liver or kidney cancer. CDR3 sequence (DNA): TGTGCCAGCAGCCGGGATTGGCGAGAGACCCAGTACTTC. Translated: CASSRDWRETQYF.